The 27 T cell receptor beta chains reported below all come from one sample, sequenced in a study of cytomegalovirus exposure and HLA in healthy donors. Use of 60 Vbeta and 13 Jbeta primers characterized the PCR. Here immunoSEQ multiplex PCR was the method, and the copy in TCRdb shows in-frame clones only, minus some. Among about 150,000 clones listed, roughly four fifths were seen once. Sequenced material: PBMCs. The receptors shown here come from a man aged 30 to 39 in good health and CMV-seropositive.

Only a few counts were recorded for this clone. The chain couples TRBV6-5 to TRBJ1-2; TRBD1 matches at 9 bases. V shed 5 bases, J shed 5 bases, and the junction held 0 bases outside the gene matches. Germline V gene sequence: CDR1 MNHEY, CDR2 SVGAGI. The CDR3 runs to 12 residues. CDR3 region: CASSGTGYGYTF. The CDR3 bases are TGTGCCAGCAGTGGGACAGGGTATGGCTACACCTTC.

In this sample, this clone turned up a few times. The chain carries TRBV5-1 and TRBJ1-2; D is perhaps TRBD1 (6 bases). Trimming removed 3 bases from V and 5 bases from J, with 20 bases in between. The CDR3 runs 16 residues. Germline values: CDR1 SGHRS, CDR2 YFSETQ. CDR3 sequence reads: CASSYRGGGQGYGYTF. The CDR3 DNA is TGCGCCAGCAGCTATCGCGGCGGGGGCCAAGGGTATGGCTACACCTTC.

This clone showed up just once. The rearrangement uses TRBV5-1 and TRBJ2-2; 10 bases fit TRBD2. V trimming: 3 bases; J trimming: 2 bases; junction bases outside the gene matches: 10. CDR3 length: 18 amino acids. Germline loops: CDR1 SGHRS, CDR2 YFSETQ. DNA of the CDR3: TGCGCCAGCAGCTCGCGGGATAGCGGGGGGATTAACACCGGGGAGCTGTTTTTT. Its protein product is CASSSRDSGGINTGELFF.

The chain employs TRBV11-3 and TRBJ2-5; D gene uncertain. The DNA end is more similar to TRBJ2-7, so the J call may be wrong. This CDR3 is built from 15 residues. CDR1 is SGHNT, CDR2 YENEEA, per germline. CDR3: CASSLGAMSSYEQYF. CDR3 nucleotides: TGTGCCAGCAGCTTAGGAGCGATGAGCTCCTACGAGCAGTACTTC.

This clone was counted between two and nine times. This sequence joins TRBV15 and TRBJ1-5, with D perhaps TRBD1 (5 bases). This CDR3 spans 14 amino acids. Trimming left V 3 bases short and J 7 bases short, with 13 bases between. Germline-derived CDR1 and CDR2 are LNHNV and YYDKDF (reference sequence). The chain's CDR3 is CATSSQGSGQPQHF. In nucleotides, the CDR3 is TGTGCCACCAGCAGCCAGGGTTCTGGACAGCCCCAGCATTTT.

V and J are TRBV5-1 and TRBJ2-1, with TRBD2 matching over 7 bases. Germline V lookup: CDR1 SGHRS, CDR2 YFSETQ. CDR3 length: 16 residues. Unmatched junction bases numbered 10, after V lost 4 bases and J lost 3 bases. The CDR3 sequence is CASSGQLGRRYNEQFF. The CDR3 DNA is TGCGCCAGCAGCGGGCAACTCGGGAGGCGCTACAATGAGCAGTTCTTC.

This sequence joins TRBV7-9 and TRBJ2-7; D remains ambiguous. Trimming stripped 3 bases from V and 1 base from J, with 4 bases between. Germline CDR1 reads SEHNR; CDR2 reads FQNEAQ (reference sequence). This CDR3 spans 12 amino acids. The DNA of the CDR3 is TGTGCCAGCAGCTTGAGGTCCTACGAGCAGTACTTC. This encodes CASSLRSYEQYF.

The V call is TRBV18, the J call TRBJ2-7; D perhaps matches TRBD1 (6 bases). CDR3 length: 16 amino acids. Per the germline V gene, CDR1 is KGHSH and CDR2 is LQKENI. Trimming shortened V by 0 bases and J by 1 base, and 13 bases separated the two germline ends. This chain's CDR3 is CASSPPAGEISYEQYF. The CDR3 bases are TGTGCCAGCTCACCACCGGCAGGGGAGATTTCCTACGAGCAGTACTTC.

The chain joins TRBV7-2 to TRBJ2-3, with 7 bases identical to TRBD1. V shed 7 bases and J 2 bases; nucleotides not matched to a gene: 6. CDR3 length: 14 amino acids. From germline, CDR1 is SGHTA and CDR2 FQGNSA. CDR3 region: CASNPGQFTDTQYF. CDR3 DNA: TGTGCCAGCAACCCGGGACAGTTCACAGATACGCAGTATTTT.

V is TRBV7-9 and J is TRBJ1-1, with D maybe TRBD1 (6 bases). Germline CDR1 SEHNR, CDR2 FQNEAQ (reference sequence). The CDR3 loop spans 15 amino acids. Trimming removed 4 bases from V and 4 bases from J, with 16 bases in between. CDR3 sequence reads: CASSYSLGQSTEAFF. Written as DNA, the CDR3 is TGTGCCAGCAGCTACTCCCTTGGACAGAGCACTGAAGCTTTCTTT.

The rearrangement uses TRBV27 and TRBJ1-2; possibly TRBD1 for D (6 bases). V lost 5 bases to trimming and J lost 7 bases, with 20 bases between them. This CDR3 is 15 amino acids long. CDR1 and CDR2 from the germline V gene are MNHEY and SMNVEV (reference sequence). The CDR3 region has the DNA TGTGCCAGCAGTCCACAGGGCAAAGAACTATTTGGCTACACCTTC. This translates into CASSPQGKELFGYTF.

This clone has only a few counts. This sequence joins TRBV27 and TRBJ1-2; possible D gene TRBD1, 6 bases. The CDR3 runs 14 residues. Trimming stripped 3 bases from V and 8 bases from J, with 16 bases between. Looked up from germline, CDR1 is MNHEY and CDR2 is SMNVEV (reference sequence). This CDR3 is CASSLTGALEGYTF. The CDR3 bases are TGTGCCAGCAGTTTGACAGGAGCCTTGGAGGGCTACACCTTC.

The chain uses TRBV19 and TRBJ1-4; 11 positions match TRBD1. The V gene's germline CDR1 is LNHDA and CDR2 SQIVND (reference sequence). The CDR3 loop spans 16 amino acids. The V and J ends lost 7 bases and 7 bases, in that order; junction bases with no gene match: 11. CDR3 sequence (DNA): TGTGCCAGTAATCTAGGACAGGGGGCGATTGGTGAAAAACTGTTTTTT. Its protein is CASNLGQGAIGEKLFF. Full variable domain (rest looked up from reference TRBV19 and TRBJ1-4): DGGITQSPKYLFRKEGQNVTLSCEQNLNHDAMYWYRQDPGQGLRLIYYSQIVNDFQKGDIAEGYSVSREKKESFPLTVTSAQKNPTAFYLCASNLGQGAIGEKLFFGSGTQLSVL.

In DNA, the CDR3 is TGCAGCGTCCGGACAGGGGAAACCTACGAGCAGTACTTC. It is translated as CSVRTGETYEQYF. V and J are TRBV29-1 and TRBJ2-7, with 9 bases identical to TRBD1. In germline, CDR1 is SQVTM, CDR2 ANQGSEA. Trimming took 6 bases from V and 2 from J; bases not matched to a gene: 5. The CDR3 contains 13 residues.

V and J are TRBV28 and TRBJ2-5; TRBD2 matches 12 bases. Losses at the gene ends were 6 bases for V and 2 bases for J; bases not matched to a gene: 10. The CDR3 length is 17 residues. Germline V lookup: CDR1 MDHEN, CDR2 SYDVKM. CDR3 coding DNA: TGTGCCAGCAGCCGACGACTAGCGGGAGAAGGTCAAGAGACCCAGTACTTC. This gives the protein CASSRRLAGEGQETQYF.

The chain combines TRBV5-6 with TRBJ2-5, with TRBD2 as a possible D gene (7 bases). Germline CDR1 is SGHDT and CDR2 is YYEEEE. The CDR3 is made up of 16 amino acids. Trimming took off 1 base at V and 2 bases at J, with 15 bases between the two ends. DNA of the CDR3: TGTGCCAGCAGCTTGCGTCGAGGGGGAGGGCAAGAGACCCAGTACTTC. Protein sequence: CASSLRRGGGQETQYF.

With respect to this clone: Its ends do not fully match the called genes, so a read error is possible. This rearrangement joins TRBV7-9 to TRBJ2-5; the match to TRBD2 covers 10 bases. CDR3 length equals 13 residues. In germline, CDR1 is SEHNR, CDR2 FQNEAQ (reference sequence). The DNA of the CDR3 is TGTTCCAGCAGGCTAGCGGGAGCGGAGACCCAGTACTTC. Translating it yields CSSRLAGAETQYF.

CDR3 nucleotide sequence: TGTGCCACCAGCCCCCGGCGGGGGGGTGAGCAGTTCTTC. Translated: CATSPRRGGEQFF. The V call is TRBV15, the J call TRBJ2-1; 9 nucleotides align to TRBD2. With 5 bases clipped from V and 9 bases from J, the junction kept 5 bases outside the gene matches. Germline loops: CDR1 LNHNV, CDR2 YYDKDF (reference sequence). The length of the CDR3 is 13 residues.

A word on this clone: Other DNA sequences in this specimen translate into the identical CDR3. Written as DNA, the CDR3 is TGCGCCAGCCACAGGGATCAAGAGACCCAGTACTTC. This translates into CASHRDQETQYF. The rearrangement links TRBV5-1 to TRBJ2-5, with D perhaps matching TRBD1 (6 bases). Trimming removed 7 bases at V and 2 bases at J, with 9 bases between. Germline loops: CDR1 SGHRS, CDR2 YFSETQ. This CDR3 has 12 residues.

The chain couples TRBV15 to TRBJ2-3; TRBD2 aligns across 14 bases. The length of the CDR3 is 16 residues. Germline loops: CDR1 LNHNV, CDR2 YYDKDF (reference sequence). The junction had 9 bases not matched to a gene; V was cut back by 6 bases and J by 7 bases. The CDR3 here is CATRATGLAGANTQYF. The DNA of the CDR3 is TGTGCCACCAGGGCAACGGGACTAGCGGGGGCAAATACGCAGTATTTT. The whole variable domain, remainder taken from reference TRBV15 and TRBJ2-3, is DAMVIQNPRYQVTQFGKPVTLSCSQTLNHNVMYWYQQKSSQAPKLLFHYYDKDFNNEADTPDNFQSRRPNTSFCFLDIRSPGLGDTAMYLCATRATGLAGANTQYFGPGTRLTVL.

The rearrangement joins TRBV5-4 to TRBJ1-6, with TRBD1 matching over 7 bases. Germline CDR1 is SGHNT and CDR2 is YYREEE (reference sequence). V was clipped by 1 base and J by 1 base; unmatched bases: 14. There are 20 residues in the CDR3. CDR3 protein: CASSLLGQDIWGSYNSPLHF. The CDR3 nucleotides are TGTGCCAGCAGCTTGCTCGGACAGGACATTTGGGGGTCCTATAATTCACCCCTCCACTTT. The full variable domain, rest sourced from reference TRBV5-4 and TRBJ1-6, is ETGVTQSPTHLIKTRGQQVTLRCSSQSGHNTVSWYQQALGQGPQFIFQYYREEENGRGNFPPRFSGLQFPNYSSELNVNALELDDSALYLCASSLLGQDIWGSYNSPLHFGNGTRLTVT.

The CDR3 loop reads CASSIERGTQETQYF. CDR3 nucleotides: TGTGCCAGTAGTATTGAGCGGGGAACCCAAGAGACCCAGTACTTC. The V gene is TRBV19, the J gene TRBJ2-5, with TRBD2 identical over 7 bases. CDR1 is LNHDA, CDR2 SQIVND, per germline (reference sequence). J lost 1 base, V lost 3 bases, and 5 bases had no gene match. The CDR3 consists of 15 residues.

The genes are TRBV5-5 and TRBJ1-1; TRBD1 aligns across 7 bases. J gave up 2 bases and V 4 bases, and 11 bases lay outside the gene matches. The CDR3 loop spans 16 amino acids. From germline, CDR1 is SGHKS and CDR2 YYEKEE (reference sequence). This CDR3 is CASSQDRPRLNTEAFF. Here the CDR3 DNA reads TGTGCCAGCAGCCAGGACAGGCCCCGTCTAAACACTGAAGCTTTCTTT.

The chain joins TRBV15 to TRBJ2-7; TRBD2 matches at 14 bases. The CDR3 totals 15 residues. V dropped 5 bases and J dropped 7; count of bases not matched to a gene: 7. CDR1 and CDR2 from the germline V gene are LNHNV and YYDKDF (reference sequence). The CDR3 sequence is CATSGGTSGSQEQYF. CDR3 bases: TGTGCCACCAGCGGTGGGACTAGCGGGAGTCAAGAGCAGTACTTC.

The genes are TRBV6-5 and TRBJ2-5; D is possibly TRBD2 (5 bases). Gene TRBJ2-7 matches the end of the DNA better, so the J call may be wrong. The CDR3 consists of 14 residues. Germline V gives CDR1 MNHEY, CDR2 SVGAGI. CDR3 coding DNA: TGTGCCAGCAGTTACTCTCGGGACTCCTACGAGCAGTACTTC. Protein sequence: CASSYSRDSYEQYF.

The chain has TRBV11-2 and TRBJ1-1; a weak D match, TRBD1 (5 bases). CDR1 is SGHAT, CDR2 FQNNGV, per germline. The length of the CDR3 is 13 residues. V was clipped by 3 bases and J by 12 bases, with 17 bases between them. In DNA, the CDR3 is TGTGCCAGCAGCTTCGAACAGGAGGGTGGGTCTTTCTTT. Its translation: CASSFEQEGGSFF.

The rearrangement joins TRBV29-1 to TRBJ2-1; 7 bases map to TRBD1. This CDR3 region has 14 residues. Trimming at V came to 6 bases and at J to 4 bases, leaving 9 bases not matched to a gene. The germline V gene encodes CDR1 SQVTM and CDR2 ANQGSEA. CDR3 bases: TGCAGCGTAGCCGGGACAGCTAAATACAATGAGCAGTTCTTC. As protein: CSVAGTAKYNEQFF.